Shown below are 6 T cell receptor beta chains from a single sample sequenced in a study of T-cell memory formation after mild COVID-19. TCRdb re-called the 5' RACE reads through MiXCR, storing one row per CDR3 protein. In the table there are roughly 280,000 distinct CDR3 sequences, 15% to 20% of which are singletons. Sample: PBMCs or a T cell subset sorted from them (not recorded which). The receptors were gathered from a man between 18 and 29 years old who had mild COVID-19 (a few samples of this study predate the infection). Cell type and time point are not known.

This clonotype has a handful of counts. The J gene is TRBJ1-5, the V gene TRBV29-1; a weak D match, TRBD1 (5 bases). Germline V gives CDR1 SQVTM, CDR2 ANQGSEA. CDR3 length: 14 residues. Trimming pared 4 bases from V and 0 bases from J, leaving 10 bases between. The CDR3 nucleotides read TGCAGCGTTGTTCTGGGGGATAGCAATCAGCCCCAGCATTTT. It yields the protein CSVVLGDSNQPQHF.

CDR3 sequence reads: CASSPRRRVIHEQYV. DNA for the CDR3: TGTGCCAGCAGTCCCCGACGTAGGGTTATCCACGAGCAGTACGTC. V and J are TRBV6-5 and TRBJ2-7, with D hard to call. V shed 5 bases and J shed 5 bases, with 19 bases lying between them. CDR1 and CDR2 from the germline V gene are MNHEY and SVGAGI. CDR3 size: 15 residues.

This clonotype has only a few counts. This sequence joins TRBV20-1 and TRBJ1-3, with D hard to call. The V and J ends lost 3 bases and 1 base respectively, with 10 bases between them. This CDR3 region has 14 residues. Germline lookup yields CDR1 DFQATT and CDR2 SNEGSKA (reference sequence). CDR3 loop: CSARASSSGNTIYF. The CDR3 bases are TGCAGTGCTAGGGCTAGTAGTTCTGGAAACACCATATATTTT.

This chain uses TRBV30 with TRBJ2-7, with 10 bases lining up with TRBD1. CDR1 and CDR2 (germline): GTSNPN, SVGIG (reference sequence). The CDR3 extends over 13 amino acids. Trimming at V came to 5 bases and at J to 5 bases, leaving 6 bases not matched to a gene. CDR3 loop: CAWGTGVSHEQYF. DNA for the CDR3: TGTGCCTGGGGGACAGGGGTTTCCCACGAGCAGTACTTC.

The CDR3: CASSGASGGSGEQYF. The CDR3 DNA sequence: TGTGCCAGCAGCGGCGCTAGCGGGGGGTCTGGCGAGCAGTACTTC. The J gene is TRBJ2-7, the V gene TRBV12-3 or TRBV12-4, with 11 nucleotides matching TRBD2. CDR3 size: 15 residues. The J segment lost 6 bases and the V segment lost 6 bases, leaving 10 bases of the junction unmatched.

The chain uses TRBV5-5 and TRBJ1-2; D not resolved. Between the trimmed V and J ends, which lost 1 base and 10 bases, there was a span of 8 bases. The CDR3 is 11 amino acids. CDR1 and CDR2 from the germline V gene are SGHKS and YYEKEE (reference sequence). In DNA form, the CDR3 reads TGTGCCAGCAGCTTGTTTAGGGTCTACACCTTC. Translated: CASSLFRVYTF.